This TCR beta chain was observed in a study of blood T cell repertoires in COVID-19. Overall study context: The origin of the acute and convalescent COVID-19 samples was the United States, Italy and Spain. Nucleic acid was either cDNA or gDNA, and it came from T cells, B-cell-depleted T cells, or PBMCs.

In germline, CDR1 is SGHRS, CDR2 YFSETQ. The CDR3 contains 16 residues. With V trimmed by 0 bases and J by 2 bases, 6 bases remained unmatched. Measured with immunoSEQ multiplex PCR; TCRdb has only the in-frame clones, and not every one. The sample lists about 150,000 clones; more than 80% were seen once. Sequencing input: peripheral blood. The gene calls are TRBV5-1 and TRBJ2-7; TRBD2 agrees at 9 bases. This receptor was identified in a man aged 18 to 30 with COVID-19, enrolled during active disease. The CDR3 spells CASSLALAGGPYEQYF. CDR3 nucleotides: TGCGCCAGCAGCTTGGCCTTGGCGGGAGGGCCCTACGAGCAGTACTTC.